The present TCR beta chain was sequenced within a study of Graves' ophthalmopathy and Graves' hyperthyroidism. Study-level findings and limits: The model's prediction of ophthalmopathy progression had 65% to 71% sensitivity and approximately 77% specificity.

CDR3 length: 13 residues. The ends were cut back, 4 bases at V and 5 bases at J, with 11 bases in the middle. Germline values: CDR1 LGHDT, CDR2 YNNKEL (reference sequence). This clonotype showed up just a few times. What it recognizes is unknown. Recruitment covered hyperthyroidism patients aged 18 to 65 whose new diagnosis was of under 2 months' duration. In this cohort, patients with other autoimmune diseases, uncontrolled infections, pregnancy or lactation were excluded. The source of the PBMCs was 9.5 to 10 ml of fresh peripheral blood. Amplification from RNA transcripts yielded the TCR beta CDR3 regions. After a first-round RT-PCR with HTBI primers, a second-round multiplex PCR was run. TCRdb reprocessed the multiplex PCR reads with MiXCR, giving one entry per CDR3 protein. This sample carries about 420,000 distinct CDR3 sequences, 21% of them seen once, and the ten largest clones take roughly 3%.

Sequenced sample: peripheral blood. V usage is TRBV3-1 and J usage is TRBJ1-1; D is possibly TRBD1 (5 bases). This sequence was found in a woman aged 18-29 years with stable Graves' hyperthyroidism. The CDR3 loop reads CASSPAGRTEAFF. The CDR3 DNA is TGTGCCAGCAGCCCCGCAGGGAGGACTGAAGCTTTCTTT.